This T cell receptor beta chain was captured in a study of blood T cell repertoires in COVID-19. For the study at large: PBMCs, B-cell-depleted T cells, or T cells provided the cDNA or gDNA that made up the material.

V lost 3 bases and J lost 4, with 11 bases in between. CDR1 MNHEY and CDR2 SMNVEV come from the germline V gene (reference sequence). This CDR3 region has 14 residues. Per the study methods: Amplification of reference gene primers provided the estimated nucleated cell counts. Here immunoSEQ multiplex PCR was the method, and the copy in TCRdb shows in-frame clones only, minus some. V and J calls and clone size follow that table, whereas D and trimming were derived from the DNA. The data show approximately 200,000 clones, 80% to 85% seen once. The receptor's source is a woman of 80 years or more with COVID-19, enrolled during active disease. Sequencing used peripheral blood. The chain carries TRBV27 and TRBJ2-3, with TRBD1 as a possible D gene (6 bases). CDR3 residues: CASSLGTRADTQYF. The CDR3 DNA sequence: TGTGCCAGCAGTTTGGGGACAAGGGCAGATACGCAGTATTTT.